This T cell receptor beta chain comes out of a study of CD8 T cells in ankylosing spondylitis. Study conclusions and caveats: About 8 highly homologous variants made up a TCR beta motif that seemed to typify ankylosing spondylitis blood.

Each CDR3 protein gets one entry after TCRdb re-called the 5' RACE reads with MiXCR. Of fewer than 250,000 distinct CDR3 sequences listed, 15% to 20% are singletons. The V gene's germline CDR1 is SGHAT and CDR2 FQNNGV. V was clipped by 5 bases and J by 0 bases; unmatched bases: 4. The CDR3 contains 15 residues. This clonotype turned up a few times. What it recognizes is unknown. Sequenced input: blood, either unsorted or a sorted T cell fraction (not recorded which). This clonotype was sampled from a male donor with ankylosing spondylitis. The chain carries TRBV11-2 and TRBJ1-3, with 7 bases matching TRBD1. In DNA form, the CDR3 reads TGTGCCAGCAGCCCAGGGGGACACTCTGGAAACACCATATATTTT. Residues: CASSPGGHSGNTIYF.